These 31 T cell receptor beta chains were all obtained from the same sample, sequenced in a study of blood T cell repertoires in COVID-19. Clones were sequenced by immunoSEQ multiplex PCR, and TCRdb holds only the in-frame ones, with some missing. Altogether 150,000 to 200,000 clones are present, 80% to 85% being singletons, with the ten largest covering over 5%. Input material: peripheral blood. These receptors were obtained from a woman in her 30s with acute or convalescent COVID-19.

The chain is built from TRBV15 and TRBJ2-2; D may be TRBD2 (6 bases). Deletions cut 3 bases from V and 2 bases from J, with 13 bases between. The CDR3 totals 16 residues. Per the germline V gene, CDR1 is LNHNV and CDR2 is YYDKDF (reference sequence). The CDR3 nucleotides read TGTGCCACCAGCAGGGAGCCCGGGGGAAACACCGGGGAGCTGTTTTTT. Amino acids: CATSREPGGNTGELFF.

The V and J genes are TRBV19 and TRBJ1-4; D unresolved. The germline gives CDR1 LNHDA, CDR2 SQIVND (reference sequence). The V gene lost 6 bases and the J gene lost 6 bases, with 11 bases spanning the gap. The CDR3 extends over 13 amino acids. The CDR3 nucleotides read TGTGCCAGTAGGGAGAGGGAGGATGAAAAACTGTTTTTT. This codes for CASREREDEKLFF.

CDR3 residues: CATSRGISDSLYGYTF. The CDR3 nucleotides are TGTGCCACCAGCAGAGGAATCTCGGACAGCCTCTATGGCTACACCTTC. The genes are TRBV15 and TRBJ1-2; D possibly corresponds to TRBD1 (6 bases). CDR1 is LNHNV and CDR2 is YYDKDF in the germline V gene (reference sequence). The CDR3 covers 16 residues. Trimming removed 1 base from V and 4 bases from J, with 16 bases in between. Filled out from reference TRBV15 and TRBJ1-2, the complete variable domain reads DAMVIQNPRYQVTQFGKPVTLSCSQTLNHNVMYWYQQKSSQAPKLLFHYYDKDFNNEADTPDNFQSRRPNTSFCFLDIRSPGLGDTAMYLCATSRGISDSLYGYTFGSGTRLTVV.

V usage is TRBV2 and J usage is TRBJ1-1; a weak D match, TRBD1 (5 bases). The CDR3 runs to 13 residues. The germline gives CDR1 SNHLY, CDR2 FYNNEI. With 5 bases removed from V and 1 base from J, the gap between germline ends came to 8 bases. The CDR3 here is CASSSDRNTEAFF. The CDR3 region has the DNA TGTGCCAGCAGTAGCGACAGGAACACTGAAGCTTTCTTT.

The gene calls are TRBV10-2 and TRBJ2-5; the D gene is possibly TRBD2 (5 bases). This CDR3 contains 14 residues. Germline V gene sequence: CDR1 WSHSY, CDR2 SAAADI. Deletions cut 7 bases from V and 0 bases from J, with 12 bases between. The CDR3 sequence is CASNNLAYQETQYF. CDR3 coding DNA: TGCGCCAGCAATAATCTAGCATACCAAGAGACCCAGTACTTC.

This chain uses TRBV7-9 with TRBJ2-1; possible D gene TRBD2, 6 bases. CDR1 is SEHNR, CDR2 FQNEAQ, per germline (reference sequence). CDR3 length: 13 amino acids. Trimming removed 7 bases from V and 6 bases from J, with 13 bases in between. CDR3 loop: CASTRGWGNEQFF. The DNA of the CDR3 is TGTGCCAGCACGCGGGGTTGGGGCAATGAGCAGTTCTTC.

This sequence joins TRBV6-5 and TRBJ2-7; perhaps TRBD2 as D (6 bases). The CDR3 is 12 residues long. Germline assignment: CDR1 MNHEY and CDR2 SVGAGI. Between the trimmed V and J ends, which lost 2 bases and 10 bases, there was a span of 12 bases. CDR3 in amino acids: CASSYLGGSQYF. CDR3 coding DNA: TGTGCCAGCAGTTACCTCGGAGGGAGCCAGTACTTC.

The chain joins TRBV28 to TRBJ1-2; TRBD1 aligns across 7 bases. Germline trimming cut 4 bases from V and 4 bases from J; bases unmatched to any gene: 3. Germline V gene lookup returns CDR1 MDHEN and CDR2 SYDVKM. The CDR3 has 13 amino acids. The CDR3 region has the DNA TGTGCCAGCAGTTCACAGGGGCCCTATGGCTACACCTTC. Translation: CASSSQGPYGYTF.

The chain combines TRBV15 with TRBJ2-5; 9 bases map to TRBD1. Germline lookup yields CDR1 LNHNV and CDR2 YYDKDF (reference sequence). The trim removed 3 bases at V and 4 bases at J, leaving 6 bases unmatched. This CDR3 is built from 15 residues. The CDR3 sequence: CATSRDRGSSETQYF. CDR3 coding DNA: TGTGCCACCAGCAGGGACAGGGGTTCTTCAGAGACCCAGTACTTC.

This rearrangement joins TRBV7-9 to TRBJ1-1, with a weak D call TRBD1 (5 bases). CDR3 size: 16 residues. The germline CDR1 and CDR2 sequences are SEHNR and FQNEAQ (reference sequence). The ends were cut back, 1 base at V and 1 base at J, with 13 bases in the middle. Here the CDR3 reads CASSLVAGGANTEAFF. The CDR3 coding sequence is TGTGCCAGCAGCTTAGTTGCGGGAGGGGCGAACACTGAAGCTTTCTTT. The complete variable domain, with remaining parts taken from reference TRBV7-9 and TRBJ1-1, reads DTGVSQNPRHKITKRGQNVTFRCDPISEHNRLYWYRQTLGQGPEFLTYFQNEAQLEKSRLLSDRFSAERPKGSFSTLEIQRTEQGDSAMYLCASSLVAGGANTEAFFGQGTRLTVV.

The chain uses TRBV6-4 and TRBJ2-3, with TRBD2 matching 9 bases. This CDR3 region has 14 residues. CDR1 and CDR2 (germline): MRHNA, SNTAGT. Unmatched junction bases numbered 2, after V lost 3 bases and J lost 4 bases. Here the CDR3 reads CASSERGGPDTQYF. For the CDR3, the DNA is TGTGCCAGCAGTGAGCGGGGGGGCCCAGATACGCAGTATTTT.

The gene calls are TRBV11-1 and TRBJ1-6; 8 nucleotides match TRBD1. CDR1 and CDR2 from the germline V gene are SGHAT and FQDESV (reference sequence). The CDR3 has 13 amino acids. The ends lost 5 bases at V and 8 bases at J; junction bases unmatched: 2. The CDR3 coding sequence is TGTGCCAGCAGCCCCAGGGGGCATTCACCCCTCCACTTT. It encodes CASSPRGHSPLHF.

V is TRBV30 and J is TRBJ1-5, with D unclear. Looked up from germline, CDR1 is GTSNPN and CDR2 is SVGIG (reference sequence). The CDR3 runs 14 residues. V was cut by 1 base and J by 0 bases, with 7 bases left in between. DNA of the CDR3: TGTGCCTGGAGTGCCGTTTATAGCAATCAGCCCCAGCATTTT. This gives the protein CAWSAVYSNQPQHF. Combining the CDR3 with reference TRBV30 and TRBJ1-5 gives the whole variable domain SQTIHQWPATLVQPVGSPLSLECTVEGTSNPNLYWYRQAAGRGLQLLFYSVGIGQISSEVPQNLSASRPQDRQFILSSKKLLLSDSGFYLCAWSAVYSNQPQHFGDGTRLSIL.

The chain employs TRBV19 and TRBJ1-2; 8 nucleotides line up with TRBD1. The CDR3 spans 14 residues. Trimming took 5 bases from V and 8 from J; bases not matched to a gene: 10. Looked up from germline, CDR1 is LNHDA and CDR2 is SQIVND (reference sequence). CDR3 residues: CASSHDRGVQGYTF. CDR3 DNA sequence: TGTGCCAGTAGTCACGACAGGGGAGTACAAGGCTACACCTTC.

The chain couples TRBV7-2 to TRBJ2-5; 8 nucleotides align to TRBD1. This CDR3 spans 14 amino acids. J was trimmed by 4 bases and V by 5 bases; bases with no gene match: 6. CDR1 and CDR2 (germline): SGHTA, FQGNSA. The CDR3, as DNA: TGTGCCAGCAGCCCCGGACAGGGTACAGAGACCCAGTACTTC. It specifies CASSPGQGTETQYF.

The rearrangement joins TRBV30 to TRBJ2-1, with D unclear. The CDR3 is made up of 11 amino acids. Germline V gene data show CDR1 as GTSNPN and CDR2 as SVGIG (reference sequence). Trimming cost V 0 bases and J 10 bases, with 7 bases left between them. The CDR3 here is CAWSVLREQFF. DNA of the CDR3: TGTGCCTGGAGTGTACTGAGGGAGCAGTTCTTC.

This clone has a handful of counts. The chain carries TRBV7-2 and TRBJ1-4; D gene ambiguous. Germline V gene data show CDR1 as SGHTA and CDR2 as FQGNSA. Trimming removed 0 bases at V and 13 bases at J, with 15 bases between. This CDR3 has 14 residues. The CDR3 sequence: CASSLAQFIGILFF. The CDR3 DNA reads TGTGCCAGCAGCTTAGCACAGTTTATAGGAATACTGTTTTTT.

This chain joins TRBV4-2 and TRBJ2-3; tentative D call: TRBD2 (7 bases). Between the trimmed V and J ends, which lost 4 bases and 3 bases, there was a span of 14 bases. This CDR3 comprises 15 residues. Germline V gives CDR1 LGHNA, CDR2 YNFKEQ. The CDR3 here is CASSRIGGLTDTQYF. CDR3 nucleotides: TGTGCCAGCAGCCGAATCGGGGGGCTTACAGATACGCAGTATTTT.

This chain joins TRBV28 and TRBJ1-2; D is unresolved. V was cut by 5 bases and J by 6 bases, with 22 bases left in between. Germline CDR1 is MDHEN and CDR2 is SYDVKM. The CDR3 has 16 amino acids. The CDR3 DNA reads TGTGCCAGCAGTCTATTTCGGCCCCTCGGGAATCATGGCTACACCTTC. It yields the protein CASSLFRPLGNHGYTF.

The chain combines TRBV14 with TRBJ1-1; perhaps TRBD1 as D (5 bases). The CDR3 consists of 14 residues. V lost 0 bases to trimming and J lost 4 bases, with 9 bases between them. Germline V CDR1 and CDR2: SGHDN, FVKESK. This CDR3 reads CASSQEARGTEAFF. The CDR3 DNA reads TGTGCCAGCAGCCAAGAAGCTAGGGGCACTGAAGCTTTCTTT.

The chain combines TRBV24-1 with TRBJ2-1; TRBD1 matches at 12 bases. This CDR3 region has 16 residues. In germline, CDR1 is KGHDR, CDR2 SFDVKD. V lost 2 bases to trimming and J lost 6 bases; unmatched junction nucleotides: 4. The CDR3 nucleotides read TGTGCCACCAGTGATTCCGGGACAGGGGGCCCCAATGAGCAGTTCTTC. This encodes CATSDSGTGGPNEQFF.

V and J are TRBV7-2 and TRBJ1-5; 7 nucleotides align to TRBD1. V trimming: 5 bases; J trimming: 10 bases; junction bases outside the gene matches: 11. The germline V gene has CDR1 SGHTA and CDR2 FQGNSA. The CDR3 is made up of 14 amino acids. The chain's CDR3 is CASSLRQGGIPQHF. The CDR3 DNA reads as TGTGCCAGCAGCCTGAGACAGGGTGGAATCCCCCAGCATTTT. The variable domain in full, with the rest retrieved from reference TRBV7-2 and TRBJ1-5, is GAGVSQSPSNKVTEKGKDVELRCDPISGHTALYWYRQSLGQGLEFLIYFQGNSAPDKSGLPSDRFSAERTGGSVSTLTIQRTQQEDSAVYLCASSLRQGGIPQHFGDGTRLSIL.

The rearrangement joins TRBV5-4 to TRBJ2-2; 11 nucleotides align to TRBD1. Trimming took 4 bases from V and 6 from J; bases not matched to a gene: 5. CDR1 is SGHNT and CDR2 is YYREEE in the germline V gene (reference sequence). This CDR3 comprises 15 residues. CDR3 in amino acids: CASSLGQGVPGELFF. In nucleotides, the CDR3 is TGTGCCAGCAGCCTGGGACAGGGGGTGCCCGGGGAGCTGTTTTTT.

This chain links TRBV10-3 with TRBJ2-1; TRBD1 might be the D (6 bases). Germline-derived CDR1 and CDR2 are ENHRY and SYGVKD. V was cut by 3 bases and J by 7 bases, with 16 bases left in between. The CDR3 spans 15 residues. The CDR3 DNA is TGTGCCATCAGTGATATGTCAGGGGTTGGTAATGAGCAGTTCTTC. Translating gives CAISDMSGVGNEQFF.

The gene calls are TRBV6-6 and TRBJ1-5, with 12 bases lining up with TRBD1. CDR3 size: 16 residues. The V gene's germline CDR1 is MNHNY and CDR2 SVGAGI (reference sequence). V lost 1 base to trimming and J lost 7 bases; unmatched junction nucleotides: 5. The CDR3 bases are TGTGCCAGCAGTTACTGGGGACAGGGGGCCGTCCAGCCCCAGCATTTT. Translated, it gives CASSYWGQGAVQPQHF.

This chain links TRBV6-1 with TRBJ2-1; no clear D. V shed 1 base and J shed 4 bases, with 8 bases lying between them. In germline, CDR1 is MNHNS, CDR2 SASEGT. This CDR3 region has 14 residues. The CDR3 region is CASSEGLLYNEQFF. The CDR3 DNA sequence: TGTGCCAGCAGTGAAGGGCTGTTATACAATGAGCAGTTCTTC.

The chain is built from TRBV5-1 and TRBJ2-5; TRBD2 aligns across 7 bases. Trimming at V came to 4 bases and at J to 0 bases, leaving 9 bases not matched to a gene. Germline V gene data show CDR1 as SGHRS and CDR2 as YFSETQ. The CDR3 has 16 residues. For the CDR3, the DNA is TGCGCCAGCAGCCCCGAAGCGGGACGGTACCAAGAGACCCAGTACTTC. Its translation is CASSPEAGRYQETQYF.

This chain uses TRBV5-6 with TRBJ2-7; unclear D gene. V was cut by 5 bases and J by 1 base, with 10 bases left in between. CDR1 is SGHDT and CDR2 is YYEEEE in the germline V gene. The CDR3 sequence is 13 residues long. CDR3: CASRAWRSYEQYF. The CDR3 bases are TGTGCCAGCAGGGCATGGCGGTCCTACGAGCAGTACTTC.

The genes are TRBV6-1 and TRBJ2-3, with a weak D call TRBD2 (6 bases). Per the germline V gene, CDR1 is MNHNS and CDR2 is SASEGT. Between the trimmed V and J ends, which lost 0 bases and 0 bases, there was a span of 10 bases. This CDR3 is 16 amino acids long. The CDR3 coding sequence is TGTGCCAGCAGTGAAGCTAGCGGCCAAAGCACAGATACGCAGTATTTT. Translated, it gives CASSEASGQSTDTQYF.

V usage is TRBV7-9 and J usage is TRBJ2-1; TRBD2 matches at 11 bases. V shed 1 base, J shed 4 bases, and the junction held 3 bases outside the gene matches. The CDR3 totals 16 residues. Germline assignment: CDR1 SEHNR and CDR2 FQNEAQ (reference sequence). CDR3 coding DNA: TGTGCCAGCAGCTTAGTTTTAGCGGGGGGGTACAATGAGCAGTTCTTC. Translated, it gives CASSLVLAGGYNEQFF.

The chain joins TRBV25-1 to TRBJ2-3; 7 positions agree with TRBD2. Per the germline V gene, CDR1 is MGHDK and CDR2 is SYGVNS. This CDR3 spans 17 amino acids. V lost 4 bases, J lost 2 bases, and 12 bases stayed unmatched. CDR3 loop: CASSAAFRAGNTDTQYF. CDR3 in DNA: TGTGCCAGCAGTGCGGCCTTTAGAGCGGGAAACACAGATACGCAGTATTTT.